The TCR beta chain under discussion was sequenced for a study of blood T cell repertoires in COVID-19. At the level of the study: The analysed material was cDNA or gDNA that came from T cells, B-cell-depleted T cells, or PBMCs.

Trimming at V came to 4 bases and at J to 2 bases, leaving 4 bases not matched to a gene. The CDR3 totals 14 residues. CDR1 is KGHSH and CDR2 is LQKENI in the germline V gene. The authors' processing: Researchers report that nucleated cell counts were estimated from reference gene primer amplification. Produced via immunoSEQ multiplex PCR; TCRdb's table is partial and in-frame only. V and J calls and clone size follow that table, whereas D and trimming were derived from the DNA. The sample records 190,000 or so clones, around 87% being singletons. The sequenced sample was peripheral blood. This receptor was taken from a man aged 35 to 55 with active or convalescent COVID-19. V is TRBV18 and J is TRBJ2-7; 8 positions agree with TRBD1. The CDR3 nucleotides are TGTGCCAGCTCACAAAACAGGGGGGCCTACGAGCAGTACTTC. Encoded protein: CASSQNRGAYEQYF.